Listed here are 14 T cell receptor beta chains from one sample, sequenced in a study of T cells in Graves' hyperthyroidism and ophthalmopathy (dated by TCRdb to the late 2010s). To prepare the library, multiplex PCR was applied. These reads were obtained on an Illumina HiSeq 2000. The TCR beta CDR3 regions were amplified from the RNA transcripts. A first-round RT-PCR of the TCR CDR3 used the HTBI primer set with the Qiagen OneStep RT-PCR kit. TCRdb redid the processing of the public reads, applying fastp at Q25 and MiXCR, and retained in-frame beta chains. Rows merge per CDR3 protein into single entries with the most common DNA and genes. This sample comprises 530,000 or so distinct CDR3 sequences, more than 15% of them detected only once. Of the sample, roughly 18% is held by the ten largest clones. The sequencing input was blood. The receptor set was obtained from a woman in her late teens or twenties with Graves' ophthalmopathy.

The CDR3 sequence: CASSLQGAYEQFF. The CDR3 bases are TGTGCCAGCAGCTTACAGGGGGCCTATGAGCAGTTCTTC. This chain uses TRBV5-6 with TRBJ2-1, with 9 bases identical to TRBD1. Germline V lookup: CDR1 SGHDT, CDR2 YYEEEE. With 2 bases clipped from V and 8 bases from J, the junction kept 2 bases outside the gene matches. The CDR3 runs to 13 residues.

The sample holds many counts of this clonotype. The rearrangement links TRBV20-1 to TRBJ2-4; 13 nucleotides agree with TRBD2. V was pared by 6 bases and J by 4 bases, with 3 bases of the junction left unmatched. Germline V gene sequence: CDR1 DFQATT, CDR2 SNEGSKA (reference sequence). This CDR3 has 14 amino acids. The CDR3 nucleotides are TGCAGTGCCCGGACTAGCGGGAGAAAAAACATTCAGTACTTC. As protein: CSARTSGRKNIQYF.

This chain links TRBV7-9 with TRBJ1-1; possible D gene TRBD1, 5 bases. The V end lost 5 bases, the J end lost 11 bases, and 15 bases lay between the germline ends. The CDR3 contains 12 residues. Per the germline V gene, CDR1 is SEHNR and CDR2 is FQNEAQ (reference sequence). In DNA, the CDR3 is TGTGCCAGCAGCCAGCCTGCGGGGGGGGCTTTCTTT. Amino acids: CASSQPAGGAFF.

This clonotype was seen only a few times. The chain couples TRBV28 to TRBJ2-3; D could derive from TRBD1 or TRBD2 (5 bases each). This CDR3 has 16 amino acids. CDR1 is MDHEN, CDR2 SYDVKM, per germline. V was cut by 6 bases and J by 7 bases, with 23 bases left in between. The CDR3 nucleotides are TGTGCCAGCAGCTTGCTGCGACGGTGGGGGTCTAATACGCAGTATTTT. This encodes CASSLLRRWGSNTQYF.

This clonotype was detected many times. The DNA for the CDR3 is TGTGCCAGCAGCCAGACAGGGGGGGGTGGGACCCAGTACTTC. Translating it yields CASSQTGGGGTQYF. The chain employs TRBV28 and TRBJ2-5; 9 bases map to TRBD1. The trim removed 6 bases at V and 7 bases at J, leaving 9 bases unmatched. CDR3 size: 14 residues. CDR1 MDHEN and CDR2 SYDVKM come from the germline V gene.

This clonotype was seen repeatedly, ten times or more. The chain joins TRBV20-1 to TRBJ2-2; D perhaps matches TRBD2 (5 bases). The CDR3 runs to 14 residues. Deletions cut 5 bases from V and 2 bases from J, with 12 bases between. Germline V gene data show CDR1 as DFQATT and CDR2 as SNEGSKA (reference sequence). The CDR3, as DNA: TGCAGTGCTTGGGAGACTTCCAACACCGGGGAGCTGTTTTTT. As protein: CSAWETSNTGELFF.

In DNA, the CDR3 is TGTGCCAGTAGTGGGGACAGCTCCTACTATGGCTACACCTTC. Protein sequence: CASSGDSSYYGYTF. The chain uses TRBV19 and TRBJ1-2; 7 positions agree with TRBD1. CDR1 and CDR2 from the germline V gene are LNHDA and SQIVND (reference sequence). J gave up 3 bases and V 5 bases, and 6 bases lay outside the gene matches. The CDR3 is made up of 14 amino acids. Full variable domain (rest looked up from reference TRBV19 and TRBJ1-2): DGGITQSPKYLFRKEGQNVTLSCEQNLNHDAMYWYRQDPGQGLRLIYYSQIVNDFQKGDIAEGYSVSREKKESFPLTVTSAQKNPTAFYLCASSGDSSYYGYTFGSGTRLTVV.

In regard to this clonotype: This may come from a read error, since a much larger clone is one base off. The rearrangement links TRBV2 to TRBJ2-5; no clear D gene. Trimming took off 4 bases at V and 7 bases at J, with 13 bases between the two ends. The V gene's germline CDR1 is SNHLY and CDR2 FYNNEI. The CDR3 runs to 13 residues. This CDR3 is CASSVDRLGTQYF. For the CDR3, the DNA is TGTGCCAGCAGTGTCGATCGTCTTGGGACCCAGTACTTC. Variable domain in full (rest from reference TRBV2 and TRBJ2-5): EPEVTQTPSHQVTQMGQEVILRCVPISNHLYFYWYRQILGQKVEFLVSFYNNEISEKSEIFDDQFSVERPDGSNFTLKIRSTKLEDSAMYFCASSVDRLGTQYFGPGTRLLVL.

This clonotype appeared many times. V usage is TRBV7-3 and J usage is TRBJ1-1; TRBD1 aligns across 7 bases. Germline-derived CDR1 and CDR2 are SGHTA and FQGTGA. Trimming at V came to 2 bases and at J to 7 bases, leaving 4 bases not matched to a gene. The CDR3 is 13 residues long. CDR3 in amino acids: CASSLGTAGEAFF. CDR3 in DNA: TGTGCCAGCAGCTTAGGGACAGCCGGTGAAGCTTTCTTT.

This clonotype has more than one count but fewer than ten. V usage is TRBV9 and J usage is TRBJ2-3; TRBD2 matches 7 bases. This CDR3 contains 16 residues. V lost 0 bases to trimming and J lost 2 bases; unmatched junction nucleotides: 6. Germline CDR1 is SGDLS and CDR2 is YYNGEE. The CDR3: CASSVDAAGPTDTQYF. CDR3 coding DNA: TGTGCCAGCAGCGTAGATGCAGCGGGACCCACAGATACGCAGTATTTT.

The J gene is TRBJ2-7, the V gene TRBV2, with TRBD2 matching over 10 bases. The CDR3 consists of 13 residues. Germline values: CDR1 SNHLY, CDR2 FYNNEI. Trimming took 10 bases from V and 5 from J; bases not matched to a gene: 8. The chain's CDR3 is CANGTSAPHEQYF. CDR3 nucleotides: TGTGCCAACGGGACTAGCGCTCCCCACGAGCAGTACTTC.

This clonotype appeared a few times. The V gene is TRBV20-1, the J gene TRBJ1-2; possibly TRBD1 for D (5 bases). Trimming removed 6 bases at V and 7 bases at J, with 15 bases between. Looked up from germline, CDR1 is DFQATT and CDR2 is SNEGSKA (reference sequence). The CDR3 loop spans 12 amino acids. The CDR3 DNA reads TGCAGTGCCGAGGGGCAGCAAGGTGGCTACACCTTC. Encoded protein: CSAEGQQGGYTF.

Note on this clonotype: This may arise from a read error, as a much more abundant clone is one base away. Written as DNA, the CDR3 is TGCTGTGCTTTAGCGGGAGGGATCTACCAAGAGACCCAGTACTTC. Protein sequence: CCALAGGIYQETQYF. This chain connects TRBV20-1 to TRBJ2-5; 11 nucleotides match TRBD2. The germline V gene encodes CDR1 DFQATT and CDR2 SNEGSKA (reference sequence). This CDR3 region has 15 residues.

This sequence joins TRBV20-1 and TRBJ2-3, with a possible D match to TRBD2 (5 bases). This CDR3 comprises 16 residues. The V end was cut by 0 bases, the J end by 3 bases, with 16 bases between. The V gene's germline CDR1 is DFQATT and CDR2 SNEGSKA (reference sequence). The CDR3 sequence is CSAREIRGYGTDTQYF. The CDR3 DNA reads TGCAGTGCTAGAGAGATCCGGGGATATGGGACAGATACGCAGTATTTT.